The sequence of this T cell receptor beta chain was determined in a study of response to subunit inactivated influenza vaccine. Broader study findings: It was suggested by the authors that few new T cells are recruited by each seasonal influenza vaccination.

The CDR3 covers 14 residues. V was cut by 7 bases and J by 4 bases, with 15 bases left in between. Germline V lookup: CDR1 ENHRY, CDR2 SYGVKD. TCRdb re-called the RT-PCR reads through MiXCR, storing one row per CDR3 protein. The sample holds hundreds of thousands of distinct CDR3 sequences, around 11% seen once. This clonotype appeared a single time. No antigen is known for it. This sample also appeared in a second study, on T cells expressing NK-cell markers. Per that paper: cDNA encoding TCR beta was synthesized via 5'RACE template switching incorporating UMIs. Sorted T-cell subsets CD3+CD56+NKG2C+, CD3+CD56+NKG2C- and CD3+CD56-NKG2C+ were TCR beta-sequenced. Unclear, still, was the HCMV specificity of the expanded NKG2C+ T cell clones.

The sequences come from PBMCs from blood, collected on the day of vaccination. The rearrangement uses TRBV10-3 and TRBJ2-3; perhaps TRBD2 as D (5 bases). The TCR was taken from a man aged 50 to 60 who received an inactivated influenza vaccine. The CDR3 protein is CAIIPGLAPDTQYF. The CDR3 DNA reads as TGTGCCATCATCCCTGGACTCGCGCCAGATACGCAGTATTTT.